These T cell receptor beta chains were read from a single sample in a study of OX40 agonist ivuxolimab in advanced cancers. Libraries were prepared by immunoSEQ multiplex PCR; TCRdb keeps only in-frame clonotypes and omits some of them. The repertoire has 30,000 to 45,000 clones, 86% of them found once; the top ten carry roughly 2.4%. Sequenced material: CD4+ or CD8+ T cells sorted from blood, taken in a trial of the OX40 agonist ivuxolimab. The receptor set was obtained from an adult with an advanced solid tumor such as melanoma, head and neck, liver or kidney cancer. Both conserved end residues are part of each CDR3. Each record gives: V gene, CDR3 protein.

>TRBV5-5
CASSLVVQELNSPLHF
>TRBV9
CASSFGQLANTGELFF
>TRBV2
CASSRTSSTDTQYF
>TRBV5-1
CASSLGGSTPRDTQYF
>TRBV5-8
CASRTQGTPQHF
>TRBV19
CASSPTGTGDQPQHF
>TRBV18
CASSPPTGLAQETQYF
>TRBV15
CATSRGLGETQYF
>TRBV10-3
CAISGQDYNEQFF
>TRBV6-5
CASSYSRLGVYDFF
>TRBV4-3
CASSQDLAYEQYF
>TRBV11-2
CASSLDSPTGTGGNYGYTF
>TRBV18
CASSPGTLSGNTIYF
>TRBV2
CASRSSGGPSTDTQYF
>TRBV4-2
CASSQSTGAYEQYF
>TRBV11-2
CASSLDPMQVGVDGYTF
>TRBV27
CASRRTGVSSSYNEQFF
>TRBV6-5
CASGTGVYGYTF
>TRBV19
CASSILTGTTYEQYF
>TRBV28
CASRAQGSTEAFF
>TRBV4-1
CASSQVMFSNQPQHF
>TRBV10-2
CASTTGAANEQFF
>TRBV7-9
CASSLTETGADTQYF
>TRBV4-2
CASSLGDFYGYTF
>TRBV7-3
CASSLGGTVLNTGELFF
>TRBV5-4
CASSLGPQGNYGYTF
>TRBV5-1
CASSLRTEEDSPLHF
>TRBV6-6
CASSTGLGIQETQYF
>TRBV5-1
CASSVGAVNPGNTIYF
>TRBV28
CASSRGHTLPNQPQHF
>TRBV25-1
CASSERDPGELFF